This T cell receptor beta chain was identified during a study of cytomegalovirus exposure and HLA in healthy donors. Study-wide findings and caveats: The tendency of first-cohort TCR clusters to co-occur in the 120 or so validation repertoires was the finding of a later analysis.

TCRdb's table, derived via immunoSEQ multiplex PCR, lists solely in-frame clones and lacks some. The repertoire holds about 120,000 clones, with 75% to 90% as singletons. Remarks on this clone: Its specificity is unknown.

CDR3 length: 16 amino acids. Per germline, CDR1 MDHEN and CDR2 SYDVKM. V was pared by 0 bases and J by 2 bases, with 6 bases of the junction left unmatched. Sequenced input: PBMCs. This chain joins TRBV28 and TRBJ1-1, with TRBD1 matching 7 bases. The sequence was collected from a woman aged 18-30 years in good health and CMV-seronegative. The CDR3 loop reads CASSLWLGTANTEAFF. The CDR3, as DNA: TGTGCCAGCAGTTTATGGTTAGGGACAGCTAACACTGAAGCTTTCTTT.